This entry lists 25 T cell receptor beta chains sequenced from one sample in a study of shared clonotypes between healthy human individuals. Some clones are missing from TCRdb's copy, which holds only in-frame ones; the method was immunoSEQ multiplex PCR. The sample lists about 1 million clones, approximately 68% occurring once. The sample taken for sequencing was memory CD4+ T cells sorted from blood. Subset: CD45RA-negative fraction. The receptors here all came from a man between 18 and 35 years old in good health.

The V gene is TRBV5-4, the J gene TRBJ2-3; a possible D gene is TRBD2 (6 bases). The CDR3 extends over 14 amino acids. The germline V gene encodes CDR1 SGHNT and CDR2 YYREEE (reference sequence). The V and J ends lost 4 bases and 2 bases respectively, with 11 bases between them. As DNA, the CDR3 is TGTGCCAGCAGCCCGGGAGTGGTCACAGATACGCAGTATTTT. It translates to CASSPGVVTDTQYF.

The chain employs TRBV4-3 and TRBJ1-2, with a possible D match to TRBD1 (6 bases). The germline V and J ends were trimmed by 1 base and 3 bases, with 15 bases remaining between them. CDR3 length: 16 amino acids. CDR1 is LGHNA and CDR2 is YSLEER in the germline V gene. The CDR3 loop is CASSQGPAGQDYGYTF. The DNA of the CDR3 is TGCGCCAGCAGCCAAGGGCCAGCGGGACAAGACTATGGCTACACCTTC.

This clone was seen only once. V gene TRBV7-2 combines with J gene TRBJ2-5; no clear D gene. The germline gives CDR1 SGHTA, CDR2 FQGNSA. Trimming left V 5 bases short and J 5 bases short, with 15 bases between. CDR3 length: 14 amino acids. The CDR3 spells CASSPVLPGETQYF. CDR3 in DNA: TGTGCCAGCAGCCCCGTCCTTCCCGGGGAGACCCAGTACTTC.

The chain has TRBV10-3 and TRBJ2-2, with D perhaps matching TRBD1 (6 bases). With 5 bases removed from V and 0 bases from J, the gap between germline ends came to 13 bases. Germline assignment: CDR1 ENHRY and CDR2 SYGVKD. The CDR3 has 16 residues. The CDR3, as DNA: TGTGCCATCAGTAACTCGGACAGCACGAACACCGGGGAGCTGTTTTTT. Its translation is CAISNSDSTNTGELFF.

CDR3: CASSRVSSTDTQYF. The CDR3 coding sequence is TGTGCCAGCAGTCGGGTCTCTAGCACAGATACGCAGTATTTT. The chain recombines TRBV7-6 with TRBJ2-3; no clear D. CDR3 length: 14 amino acids. Per the germline V gene, CDR1 is SGHVS and CDR2 is FNYEAQ. V was cut by 6 bases and J by 0 bases, with 10 bases left in between.

V usage is TRBV6-5 and J usage is TRBJ2-7; D might be TRBD1 (5 bases). The CDR3 has 14 residues. CDR1 and CDR2 (germline): MNHEY, SVGAGI. V was trimmed by 4 bases and J by 2 bases, leaving 12 bases between them. CDR3 DNA sequence: TGTGCCAGCAGTTCCTCCGACAGACCCTACGAGCAGTACTTC. Translating it yields CASSSSDRPYEQYF.

The V and J genes are TRBV15 and TRBJ2-4; TRBD2 matches at 12 bases. In germline, CDR1 is LNHNV, CDR2 YYDKDF (reference sequence). This CDR3 comprises 17 residues. The junction had 5 bases not matched to a gene; V was cut back by 1 base and J by 4 bases. The CDR3 is CATSRGETSGRKNIQYF. CDR3 DNA: TGTGCCACCAGCAGAGGTGAGACTAGCGGGAGAAAAAACATTCAGTACTTC.

J is TRBJ1-5 and V is TRBV5-4, with D unclear. The germline V and J ends were trimmed by 2 bases and 1 base, with 7 bases remaining between them. CDR3 length equals 14 residues. CDR1 SGHNT and CDR2 YYREEE come from the germline V gene (reference sequence). CDR3 DNA sequence: TGTGCCAGCAGCTTTTGGCAAAGCAATCAGCCCCAGCATTTT. This sequence encodes CASSFWQSNQPQHF.

This clone is a singleton in its sample. The chain uses TRBV7-3 and TRBJ2-7; 7 nucleotides match TRBD1. The germline V gene encodes CDR1 SGHTA and CDR2 FQGTGA. CDR3 length equals 17 residues. The junction had 17 bases not matched to a gene; V was cut back by 3 bases and J by 6 bases. CDR3 protein: CASSFAGTAAPLSEQYF. In DNA form, the CDR3 reads TGTGCCAGCAGCTTCGCTGGGACAGCGGCCCCTCTCAGCGAGCAGTACTTC.

The chain has TRBV28 and TRBJ1-5; 7 bases fit TRBD1. The V gene's germline CDR1 is MDHEN and CDR2 SYDVKM. Trimming at V came to 6 bases and at J to 5 bases, leaving 13 bases not matched to a gene. CDR3 length equals 16 residues. This chain's CDR3 is CASSRGETGRYQPQHF. The CDR3 coding sequence is TGTGCCAGCAGCCGGGGTGAGACAGGGCGGTATCAGCCCCAGCATTTT. The full variable domain, with the rest looked up from reference TRBV28 and TRBJ1-5, is DVKVTQSSRYLVKRTGEKVFLECVQDMDHENMFWYRQDPGLGLRLIYFSYDVKMKEKGDIPEGYSVSREKKERFSLILESASTNQTSMYLCASSRGETGRYQPQHFGDGTRLSIL.

The chain combines TRBV6-1 with TRBJ1-1; D not certain. The CDR3 is made up of 14 amino acids. The V end was cut by 4 bases, the J end by 1 base, with 10 bases between. Germline V gene lookup returns CDR1 MNHNS and CDR2 SASEGT. This CDR3 is CASSVQNQNTEAFF. The CDR3 nucleotides are TGTGCCAGCAGTGTACAGAACCAGAACACTGAAGCTTTCTTT.

The genes are TRBV10-1 and TRBJ2-1; a weak D match, TRBD1 (5 bases). V was cut by 2 bases and J by 0 bases, with 5 bases left in between. Germline V gene lookup returns CDR1 WNHNN and CDR2 SYGVQD (reference sequence). This CDR3 spans 14 amino acids. CDR3 protein: CASSEDSSYNEQFF. CDR3 bases: TGCGCCAGCAGTGAGGACAGCTCCTACAATGAGCAGTTCTTC.

This chain links TRBV9 with TRBJ2-1; D is undetermined. The CDR3 has 15 residues. CDR1 is SGDLS, CDR2 YYNGEE, per germline. V shed 0 bases and J shed 2 bases, with 9 bases lying between them. The CDR3 nucleotides read TGTGCCAGCAGCGTAGATTGGGAAACCTACAATGAGCAGTTCTTC. Its translation is CASSVDWETYNEQFF.

The chain joins TRBV25-1 to TRBJ2-3; D is undetermined. This CDR3 spans 13 amino acids. V lost 4 bases to trimming and J lost 11 bases, with 16 bases between them. Germline CDR1 reads MGHDK; CDR2 reads SYGVNS. This chain's CDR3 is CASSVHSGLGQYF. The CDR3 DNA sequence: TGTGCCAGCAGTGTCCACTCCGGTTTGGGGCAGTATTTT.

The genes are TRBV2 and TRBJ1-6, with D unclear. The CDR3 loop spans 16 amino acids. V lost 5 bases and J lost 7, with 18 bases in between. CDR1 is SNHLY and CDR2 is FYNNEI in the germline V gene. The CDR3 loop is CASSFRVSDGNSPLHF. CDR3 bases: TGTGCCAGCAGTTTCCGAGTCTCGGACGGGAATTCACCCCTCCACTTT.

The J gene is TRBJ1-6, the V gene TRBV19, with a tentative D call TRBD1 (6 bases). CDR3 length equals 14 residues. V gave up 3 bases and J gave up 9 bases, with 12 bases separating them. Germline CDR1 and CDR2: LNHDA and SQIVND (reference sequence). CDR3 in DNA: TGTGCCAGTAGTATGATGGACAGACCTTCACCCCTCCACTTT. Amino acid sequence: CASSMMDRPSPLHF.

The CDR3 DNA is TGTGCCAGCAGCTCAGGGAGGGCCGGGACTGAAGCTTTCTTT. Its protein is CASSSGRAGTEAFF. This chain joins TRBV11-2 and TRBJ1-1; weak D call: TRBD1 (5 bases). The germline V gene has CDR1 SGHAT and CDR2 FQNNGV. V was cut by 4 bases and J by 5 bases, with 14 bases left in between. CDR3 length: 14 amino acids.

This clone occurred once. V usage is TRBV9 and J usage is TRBJ1-5; 8 nucleotides match TRBD1. CDR3 length: 13 amino acids. V dropped 3 bases and J dropped 9; count of bases not matched to a gene: 5. Germline assignment: CDR1 SGDLS and CDR2 YYNGEE. Written as DNA, the CDR3 is TGTGCCAGCAGCGAGAGACAGGGGACGCCCCAGCATTTT. Protein sequence: CASSERQGTPQHF. The entire variable domain, with the rest obtained from reference TRBV9 and TRBJ1-5, is as follows: DSGVTQTPKHLITATGQRVTLRCSPRSGDLSVYWYQQSLDQGLQFLIQYYNGEERAKGNILERFSAQQFPDLHSELNLSSLELGDSALYFCASSERQGTPQHFGDGTRLSIL.

This sequence joins TRBV30 and TRBJ1-6; TRBD1 matches 7 bases. The CDR3 runs 14 residues. The V and J ends lost 4 bases and 9 bases, in that order; junction bases with no gene match: 9. CDR1 GTSNPN and CDR2 SVGIG come from the germline V gene (reference sequence). This CDR3 is CAWTGGSTSSPLHF. The CDR3 DNA sequence: TGTGCCTGGACAGGGGGGTCGACTAGTTCACCCCTCCACTTT. Variable domain in full (rest from reference TRBV30 and TRBJ1-6): SQTIHQWPATLVQPVGSPLSLECTVEGTSNPNLYWYRQAAGRGLQLLFYSVGIGQISSEVPQNLSASRPQDRQFILSSKKLLLSDSGFYLCAWTGGSTSSPLHFGNGTRLTVT.

The chain joins TRBV28 to TRBJ1-5, with D uncertain. The germline V gene has CDR1 MDHEN and CDR2 SYDVKM. V lost 5 bases to trimming and J lost 1 base, with 18 bases between them. The CDR3 length is 17 residues. The CDR3 spells CASSPPPDKRSNQPQHF. The CDR3 bases are TGTGCCAGCAGTCCCCCCCCGGATAAGAGAAGCAATCAGCCCCAGCATTTT.

This chain connects TRBV30 to TRBJ2-5; possibly TRBD1 for D (5 bases). Trimming stripped 4 bases from V and 3 bases from J, with 18 bases between. The length of the CDR3 is 15 residues. Germline assignment: CDR1 GTSNPN and CDR2 SVGIG (reference sequence). CDR3 DNA: TGTGCCTGGACTCAAGGGGCCTCGCTGAAAGAGACCCAGTACTTC. This encodes CAWTQGASLKETQYF.

The chain joins TRBV11-2 to TRBJ1-3; 8 bases are shared with TRBD1. Looked up from germline, CDR1 is SGHAT and CDR2 is FQNNGV. The J segment lost 1 base and the V segment lost 4 bases, leaving 15 bases of the junction unmatched. This CDR3 region has 19 residues. CDR3 in DNA: TGTGCCAGCAGCTCGACTAACGAACAGGGGGTTTATTCTGGAAACACCATATATTTT. Translated: CASSSTNEQGVYSGNTIYF.

V is TRBV30 and J is TRBJ2-7; D is unresolved. This CDR3 is built from 13 residues. CDR1 and CDR2 (germline): GTSNPN, SVGIG (reference sequence). The V end was cut by 1 base, the J end by 3 bases, with 10 bases between. CDR3 sequence reads: CAWSASPLYEQYF. As DNA, the CDR3 is TGTGCCTGGAGTGCCAGCCCTCTCTACGAGCAGTACTTC. Together with reference TRBV30 and TRBJ2-7, the CDR3 gives the full variable domain: SQTIHQWPATLVQPVGSPLSLECTVEGTSNPNLYWYRQAAGRGLQLLFYSVGIGQISSEVPQNLSASRPQDRQFILSSKKLLLSDSGFYLCAWSASPLYEQYFGPGTRLTVT.

The V and J genes are TRBV11-2 and TRBJ1-5; a weak D match, TRBD1 (5 bases). Germline V gene lookup returns CDR1 SGHAT and CDR2 FQNNGV. With 2 bases removed from V and 1 base from J, the gap between germline ends came to 9 bases. The CDR3 totals 15 residues. The CDR3 loop is CASSLQAGSNQPQHF. CDR3 nucleotides: TGTGCCAGCAGCTTACAGGCAGGGAGCAATCAGCCCCAGCATTTT.

V gene TRBV2 combines with J gene TRBJ2-3; the match to TRBD2 covers 11 bases. Germline CDR1 SNHLY, CDR2 FYNNEI. With V trimmed by 2 bases and J by 6 bases, 1 base remained unmatched. The CDR3 has 14 residues. The chain's CDR3 is CASSEWTSGDTQYF. In DNA form, the CDR3 reads TGTGCCAGCAGTGAATGGACTAGCGGGGATACGCAGTATTTT.